This T cell receptor beta chain was recovered during a study of neurological immune-mediated disorders. This clonotype was picked up many times. The CDR3 length is 14 residues. Trimming stripped 5 bases from V and 5 bases from J, with 15 bases between. Germline lookup yields CDR1 SGHTA and CDR2 FQGNSA. TCRdb reanalysed the 5' RACE reads using MiXCR and keeps one entry per CDR3 protein. The sample holds around 130,000 distinct CDR3 sequences, about 3.2% seen once. The source material was PBMCs. The sequence derives from a woman aged 30 to 39 with multiple sclerosis. The chain recombines TRBV7-2 with TRBJ1-2; a weak D match, TRBD1 (6 bases). CDR3: CASSQTPGDYGYTF. CDR3 coding DNA: TGTGCCAGCAGCCAAACCCCAGGGGATTATGGCTACACCTTC. Combining the CDR3 with reference TRBV7-2 and TRBJ1-2 gives the whole variable domain GAGVSQSPSNKVTEKGKDVELRCDPISGHTALYWYRQSLGQGLEFLIYFQGNSAPDKSGLPSDRFSAERTGGSVSTLTIQRTQQEDSAVYLCASSQTPGDYGYTFGSGTRLTVV.